The rows below give T cell receptor beta chains drawn from one sample of a study of blood T cell repertoires in COVID-19. The method was immunoSEQ multiplex PCR; TCRdb's version includes in-frame clones alone and lacks a portion of them. The table records 260,000 or so clones, approximately 84% of them present only once. The sequenced sample was PBMCs or T cells enriched from blood (not recorded which). These receptors were obtained from a man aged 18 to 30 who had recovered from COVID-19. Each CDR3 is given with its conserved first and last residue. A D gene is named only where the DNA matches it firmly. Clone size is not always given. Where it is, it says once, few, many or a class for expanded clones.

cdr3_aa cdr3_nt d_call j_call clone_size v_call
CASSLSLGGGYTGELFF TGTGCCAGCAGTTTAAGTTTAGGCGGGGGGTACACCGGGGAGCTGTTTTTT TRBD2 TRBJ2-2 once TRBV27
CASSSRTGELFF TGTGCCAGCAGCTCCCGGACCGGGGAGCTGTTTTTT NA TRBJ2-2 NA TRBV11-2
CASSPRDRDEAFF TGTGCCAGCTCACCACGGGACAGAGATGAAGCTTTCTTT TRBD1 TRBJ1-1 NA TRBV18
CASRTTTSHEQYF TGTGCCAGCAGAACAACCACCTCCCACGAGCAGTACTTC NA TRBJ2-7 NA TRBV28
CASSWAGTSGPIGQFF TGTGCCAGCAGTTGGGCAGGGACTAGCGGTCCTATAGGGCAGTTCTTC TRBD2 TRBJ2-1 NA TRBV28
CASSPGLAGETQYF TGTGCCAGCAGCCCTGGGCTAGCGGGAGAGACCCAGTACTTC TRBD2 TRBJ2-5 NA TRBV27
CAWADRAVSGNTIYF TGTGCCTGGGCCGACAGGGCCGTCTCTGGAAACACCATATATTTT TRBD1 TRBJ1-3 NA TRBV30
CASSSRDLNTGELFF TGTGCCAGCAGCTCCCGGGACTTAAACACCGGGGAGCTGTTTTTT NA TRBJ2-2 NA TRBV7-6
CASRLRDTGTGELFF TGTGCCAGCAGACTCCGGGACACAGGCACCGGGGAGCTGTTTTTT NA TRBJ2-2 NA TRBV3-1/TRBV3-2
CASSLAVAAGVNEQFF TGTGCCAGCAGCTTGGCTGTAGCCGCCGGGGTTAATGAGCAGTTCTTC NA TRBJ2-1 NA TRBV5-5
CASSPRQGNYEKLFF TGTGCCAGCAGCCCTCGACAGGGGAACTATGAAAAACTGTTTTTT TRBD1 TRBJ1-4 NA TRBV7-8
CARSCSRQPSPYYQETQYF TGTGCCAGAAGCTGCTCCCGACAGCCGTCCCCCTATTACCAAGAGACCCAGTACTTC NA TRBJ2-5 NA TRBV5-3
CASSGDSYGYTF TGTGCCAGCAGTGGGGACAGCTATGGCTACACCTTC TRBD1 TRBJ1-2 NA TRBV25-1
CASIRTRVNTEAFF TGTGCCAGCATTCGGACAAGGGTGAACACTGAAGCTTTCTTT NA TRBJ1-1 NA TRBV6-5
CASSSPTATEAFF TGTGCCAGCAGCTCCCCTACCGCCACTGAAGCTTTCTTT NA TRBJ1-1 NA TRBV7-9
CAWTRLASSTDTQYF TGTGCCTGGACCAGACTCGCCTCTAGCACAGATACGCAGTATTTT NA TRBJ2-3 NA TRBV30
CASSLRRTNTEAFF TGTGCCAGCAGCTTAAGACGGACTAACACTGAAGCTTTCTTT NA TRBJ1-1 NA TRBV7-2
CASSHGLAEMNTGELFF TGTGCCAGCAGCCACGGACTAGCGGAGATGAACACCGGGGAGCTGTTTTTT TRBD2 TRBJ2-2 NA TRBV3-1/TRBV3-2
CASSLFSAANTEAFF TGTGCCAGCAGCTTATTTTCGGCGGCGAACACTGAAGCTTTCTTT NA TRBJ1-1 NA TRBV7-9
CASSRLAGGSQETQYF TGTGCCAGCAGCCGGCTGGCGGGAGGCAGCCAAGAGACCCAGTACTTC TRBD2 TRBJ2-5 NA TRBV7-8
CASSVDPGNNNYGYTF TGTGCCAGCAGCGTAGACCCAGGGAATAACAACTATGGCTACACCTTC NA TRBJ1-2 NA TRBV9
CASSYSPRGTYGYTF TGTGCCAGCAGTTACTCCCCCCGGGGGACTTATGGCTACACCTTC NA TRBJ1-2 NA TRBV6-5
CASGRDSSNEQFF TGTGCTAGTGGTCGGGACAGCTCGAATGAGCAGTTCTTC TRBD1 TRBJ2-1 NA TRBV12-5
CASSLESNQPQHF TGTGCCAGCAGCTTAGAATCTAATCAGCCCCAGCATTTT NA TRBJ1-5 few TRBV11-2
CAWSLGFSGNTIYF TGTGCCTGGAGTCTCGGGTTCTCTGGAAACACCATATATTTT NA TRBJ1-3 NA TRBV30
CASSQVPGFGYTF TGTGCCAGCAGCCAAGTGCCAGGGTTTGGCTACACCTTC NA TRBJ1-2 NA TRBV3-1/TRBV3-2
CASSVSGSSYNEQFF TGTGCCAGCAGCGTTAGCGGGAGCTCCTACAATGAGCAGTTCTTC TRBD2 TRBJ2-1 NA TRBV11-2
CASSLRRGSTDTQYF TGTGCCAGCAGCTTACGGCGGGGGAGCACAGATACGCAGTATTTT TRBD2 TRBJ2-3 NA TRBV7-2
CASRGRGAGEEKLFF TGTGCCAGCAGGGGACGGGGGGCAGGAGAAGAAAAACTGTTTTTT NA TRBJ1-4 once TRBV28
CASSLWSGATGELFF TGTGCCAGCAGTTTATGGTCTGGAGCCACCGGGGAGCTGTTTTTT NA TRBJ2-2 NA TRBV27
CASSLAPATNEKLFF TGTGCCAGCAGCTTAGCCCCAGCAACTAATGAAAAACTGTTTTTT NA TRBJ1-4 once TRBV7-6
CASSFLVSGETQYF TGTGCCAGCAGTTTTCTAGTCTCTGGAGAGACCCAGTACTTC NA TRBJ2-5 NA TRBV6-2/TRBV6-3
CASRSLAGLTDTQYF TGTGCCAGCAGGTCACTAGCGGGTTTGACAGATACGCAGTATTTT TRBD2 TRBJ2-3 NA TRBV27
CASSQVRLASYNEQFF TGTGCCAGCAGCCAAGTACGACTAGCCTCCTACAATGAGCAGTTCTTC TRBD2 TRBJ2-1 NA TRBV3-1/TRBV3-2
CASSQDSNTEFF TGTGCCAGCAGCCAAGACAGTAATACAGAGTTCTTC NA TRBJ2-1 NA TRBV11-2
CAISEADRRQETQYF TGTGCCATCAGTGAGGCCGACAGGAGGCAAGAGACCCAGTACTTC NA TRBJ2-5 NA TRBV10-3
CASRGQAGQPQHF TGCGCCAGCAGGGGACAGGCAGGACAGCCCCAGCATTTT TRBD1 TRBJ1-5 NA TRBV4-1
CASSLGPTGLETQYF TGTGCCAGCAGTTTAGGCCCAACGGGTTTAGAGACCCAGTACTTC NA TRBJ2-5 NA TRBV27
CASSQTGGVRNEKLFF TGCGCCAGCAGCCAGACAGGGGGCGTACGGAATGAAAAACTGTTTTTT TRBD1 TRBJ1-4 once TRBV5-1
CASSELVTGELFF TGTGCCAGCAGCGAACTAGTCACCGGGGAGCTGTTTTTT NA TRBJ2-2 NA TRBV5-6
CARRGYSPLHF TGTGCCCGGCGGGGGTATTCACCCCTCCACTTT NA TRBJ1-6 NA TRBV24-1
CASIPGVNYGYTF TGTGCCAGCATTCCCGGGGTTAACTATGGCTACACCTTC NA TRBJ1-2 NA TRBV6-6
CASTTQAGYTEAFF TGTGCCAGCACCACCCAGGCAGGGTACACTGAAGCTTTCTTT NA TRBJ1-1 NA TRBV11-2
CAISPGTGSSYEQYF TGTGCCATCAGCCCCGGGACAGGAAGCTCCTACGAGCAGTACTTC TRBD1 TRBJ2-7 NA TRBV10-3
CASSQGSLGLLIGETQYF TGTGCCAGCAGCCAAGGGTCCTTAGGACTATTAATCGGGGAGACCCAGTACTTC NA TRBJ2-5 NA TRBV3-1/TRBV3-2
CATSDSGTSGIRQFF TGTGCCACCAGTGACTCCGGGACTAGCGGGATTCGGCAGTTCTTC TRBD2 TRBJ2-1 NA TRBV24-1
CASSLYPSSYEQYF TGTGCCAGCAGTTTATATCCGAGCTCCTACGAGCAGTACTTC NA TRBJ2-7 few TRBV27
CASSVDTVGTEAFF TGTGCCAGCAGTGTGGACACCGTTGGGACTGAAGCTTTCTTT NA TRBJ1-1 NA TRBV2
CASSPPGLAVKQFF TGTGCCAGCAGTCCACCGGGACTAGCGGTTAAGCAGTTCTTC TRBD2 TRBJ2-1 NA TRBV27
CATSRDRGPNEKLFF TGTGCCACCAGCAGAGATCGCGGTCCGAATGAAAAACTGTTTTTT NA TRBJ1-4 NA TRBV15
CAWAGTGGSNYGYTF TGTGCCTGGGCGGGGACAGGCGGGTCTAACTATGGCTACACCTTC TRBD1 TRBJ1-2 many TRBV30
CASSPRQGAIGGYTF TGTGCCAGCAGTCCACGACAGGGGGCGATAGGTGGCTACACCTTC TRBD1 TRBJ1-2 NA TRBV28
CASSLRTGGNTIYF TGTGCCAGCAGCTTGCGGACAGGGGGAAACACCATATATTTT TRBD1 TRBJ1-3 NA TRBV5-6
CASSSSRQGNSPLHF TGTGCCAGCAGTTCGTCCCGACAGGGAAATTCACCCCTCCACTTT TRBD1 TRBJ1-6 few TRBV6-5
CASSLSRGFWSNTEAFF TGTGCCAGCAGTTTATCGCGGGGGTTTTGGTCAAACACTGAAGCTTTCTTT NA TRBJ1-1 NA TRBV27